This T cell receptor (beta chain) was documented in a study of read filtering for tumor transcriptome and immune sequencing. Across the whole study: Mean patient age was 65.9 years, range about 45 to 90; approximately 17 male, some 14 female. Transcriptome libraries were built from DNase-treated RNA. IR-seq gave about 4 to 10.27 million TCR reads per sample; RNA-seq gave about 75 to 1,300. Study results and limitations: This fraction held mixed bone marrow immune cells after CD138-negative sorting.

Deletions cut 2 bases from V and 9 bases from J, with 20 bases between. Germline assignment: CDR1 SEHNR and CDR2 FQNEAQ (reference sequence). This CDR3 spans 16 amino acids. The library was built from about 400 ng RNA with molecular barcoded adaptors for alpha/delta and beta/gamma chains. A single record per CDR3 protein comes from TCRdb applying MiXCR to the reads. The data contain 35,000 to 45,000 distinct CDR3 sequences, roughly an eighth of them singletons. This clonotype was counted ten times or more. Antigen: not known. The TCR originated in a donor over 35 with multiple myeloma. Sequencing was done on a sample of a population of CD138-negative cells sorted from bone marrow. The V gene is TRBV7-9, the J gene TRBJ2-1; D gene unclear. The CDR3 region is CASSLMPSSIWGEQFF. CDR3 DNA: TGTGCCAGCAGCTTAATGCCCTCCTCAATTTGGGGTGAGCAGTTCTTC.